The 3 T cell receptor beta chains listed next were all sequenced from one sample in a study of blood T cell repertoires in COVID-19. Data came from immunoSEQ multiplex PCR; TCRdb stores just in-frame clones and leaves some out. The table lists approximately 140,000 clones, about 80% of them singletons, with 3% to 4.5% in the top ten. Sequencing used PBMCs or T cells enriched from blood (not recorded which). These receptors originate from a man between 45 and 60 years old in a cohort exposed to, infected with or recovered from COVID-19 (not recorded which).

The genes are TRBV30 and TRBJ2-3; D unclear. The germline V and J ends were trimmed by 1 base and 2 bases, with 13 bases remaining between them. Germline V CDR1 and CDR2: GTSNPN, SVGIG (reference sequence). The CDR3 is 15 residues long. CDR3 bases: TGTGCCTGGAGTGCACCGACAAGAGACACAGATACGCAGTATTTT. It translates to CAWSAPTRDTDTQYF. The full variable domain, its missing parts supplied by reference TRBV30 and TRBJ2-3, is SQTIHQWPATLVQPVGSPLSLECTVEGTSNPNLYWYRQAAGRGLQLLFYSVGIGQISSEVPQNLSASRPQDRQFILSSKKLLLSDSGFYLCAWSAPTRDTDTQYFGPGTRLTVL.

V usage is TRBV4-3 and J usage is TRBJ2-2; D not resolved. Trimming removed 2 bases from V and 5 bases from J, with 6 bases in between. Looked up from germline, CDR1 is LGHNA and CDR2 is YSLEER. This CDR3 has 13 amino acids. The CDR3 DNA reads TGCGCCAGCAGCCAAATCGGGACCGGGGAGCTGTTTTTT. Protein sequence: CASSQIGTGELFF.

The genes are TRBV12-3 or TRBV12-4 and TRBJ1-1, with D uncertain. V lost 7 bases and J 4 bases, leaving 7 bases between the germline ends. The CDR3 totals 11 residues. CDR3 coding DNA: TGTGCCAGCACCAGATTCACTGAAGCTTTCTTT. Its protein product is CASTRFTEAFF.